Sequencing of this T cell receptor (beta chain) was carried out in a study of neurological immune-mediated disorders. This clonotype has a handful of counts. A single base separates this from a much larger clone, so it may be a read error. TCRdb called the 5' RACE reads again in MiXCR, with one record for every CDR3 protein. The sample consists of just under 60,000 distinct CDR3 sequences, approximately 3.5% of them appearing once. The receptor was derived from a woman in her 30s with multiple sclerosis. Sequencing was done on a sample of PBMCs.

CDR3 protein: CSVEAGEEQYF. CDR3 in DNA: TGCAGCGTTGAGGCTGGGGAAGAGCAGTACTTC. The V gene is TRBV29-1, the J gene TRBJ2-7, with D unresolved. Looked up from germline, CDR1 is SQVTM and CDR2 is ANQGSEA. V was trimmed by 3 bases and J by 7 bases, leaving 10 bases between them. The CDR3 covers 11 residues.